The rows below give T cell receptor beta chains drawn from one sample of a study of T cells after yellow fever vaccination. One entry per CDR3 protein, called by TCRdb with MiXCR from the 5' RACE reads. The table records about 300,000 distinct CDR3 sequences, around 9.3% of them present only once. The sequencing here drew on CD4+ T cells sorted from PBMCs, taken 5 days after the yellow fever booster vaccination. These receptor sequences come from a young man who received the YFV17D yellow fever vaccine. Each CDR3 is given with its conserved first and last residue. A D gene is named only where the DNA matches it firmly. Clone size, where shown, is once, few, many, or a class for clones that have expanded.

clone_size j_call v_call d_call cdr3_aa cdr3_nt
few TRBJ1-1 TRBV15 NA CATSRDLKVMGAEAFF TGTGCCACCAGCAGAGATCTTAAGGTAATGGGCGCTGAAGCTTTCTTT
few TRBJ1-6 TRBV5-4 NA CASSLAGKRVNSPLHF TGTGCCAGCAGCTTGGCGGGGAAGCGGGTTAATTCACCCCTCCACTTT
many TRBJ2-3 TRBV5-5 NA CASSLNRIRSDTQYF TGTGCCAGCAGCTTGAACAGAATAAGATCAGATACGCAGTATTTT
NA TRBJ2-3 TRBV5-1 NA CASREDSSDTQYF TGCGCCAGCAGAGAGGATAGCAGTGATACGCAGTATTTT
NA TRBJ1-2 TRBV6-2/TRBV6-3 TRBD1 CASRGQALSGYTF TGTGCCAGCAGAGGACAGGCATTGAGTGGCTACACCTTC
many TRBJ1-2 TRBV12-3/TRBV12-4 TRBD1 CASRGGGWGYGYTF TGTGCCAGCAGAGGAGGGGGCTGGGGCTATGGCTACACCTTC
few TRBJ1-1 TRBV6-2/TRBV6-3 TRBD1 CASSLTGLNTEAFF TGTGCCAGCAGTCTGACAGGGCTGAACACTGAAGCTTTCTTT
few TRBJ2-1 TRBV18 TRBD1 CASSPKGQGAYNEQFF TGTGCCAGCTCACCAAAGGGACAGGGGGCTTACAATGAGCAGTTCTTC
few TRBJ2-3 TRBV20-1 TRBD2 CSASERGTSTDTQYF TGCAGTGCTAGTGAGCGGGGGACTAGCACAGATACGCAGTATTTT
NA TRBJ1-1 TRBV7-2 NA CASRGPGTNTEAFF TGTGCCAGCAGGGGCCCAGGAACGAACACTGAAGCTTTCTTT
NA TRBJ1-5 TRBV5-1 NA CASSYGTAEDNQPQHF TGCGCCAGCAGCTACGGGACCGCGGAGGACAATCAGCCCCAGCATTTT
many TRBJ1-1 TRBV29-1 TRBD1 CSVEAWGQGTEAFF TGCAGCGTTGAAGCCTGGGGACAGGGAACTGAAGCTTTCTTT
NA TRBJ2-3 TRBV19 NA CASSIGSGDTQYF TGTGCCAGTAGTATCGGGAGCGGAGATACGCAGTATTTT
few TRBJ2-3 TRBV12-3/TRBV12-4 NA CASSADEIFGDTQYF TGTGCCAGCAGTGCGGACGAGATTTTTGGGGATACGCAGTATTTT
many TRBJ2-2 TRBV10-3 TRBD2 CAIRRLAGDSGELFF TGTGCCATCAGGCGACTAGCGGGGGACAGCGGGGAGCTGTTTTTT
many TRBJ2-1 TRBV20-1 NA CSARSWAGNEQFF TGCAGTGCTAGGTCATGGGCAGGGAATGAGCAGTTCTTC
few TRBJ2-5 TRBV6-2/TRBV6-3 TRBD2 CASSRPAGGQETQYF TGTGCCAGCAGTAGGCCTGCGGGGGGCCAAGAGACCCAGTACTTC
NA TRBJ1-6 TRBV6-1 NA CASRREKNSPLHF TGTGCCAGCAGGCGGGAGAAAAACTCACCCCTCCACTTT
few TRBJ2-4 TRBV20-1 NA CSARRVAKNIQYF TGCAGTGCTAGGAGGGTGGCCAAAAACATTCAGTACTTC
few TRBJ2-2 TRBV18 NA CASSRDPNTGELFF TGTGCCAGCTCACGGGACCCGAACACCGGGGAGCTGTTTTTT
few TRBJ1-5 TRBV6-5 TRBD1 CATNPRGNRGNQPQHF TGTGCCACGAATCCCAGGGGGAATAGGGGCAATCAGCCCCAGCATTTT
few TRBJ2-1 TRBV6-1 NA CASSEHAMYNEQFF TGTGCCAGCAGTGAACACGCGATGTACAATGAGCAGTTCTTC
few TRBJ2-4 TRBV19 TRBD1 CASSETGGADIQYF TGTGCCAGTAGTGAGACAGGGGGCGCGGACATTCAGTACTTC
NA TRBJ2-7 TRBV20-1 TRBD2 CSAQAGFSYEQYF TGCAGTGCTCAAGCGGGATTCTCCTACGAGCAGTACTTC
NA TRBJ1-6 TRBV20-1 NA CSAGTNNSPLHF TGCAGTGCCGGGACAAATAATTCACCCCTCCACTTT
NA TRBJ1-2 TRBV18 NA CASSSPREQYDYGYTF TGTGCCAGCTCATCGCCACGGGAGCAGTACGACTATGGCTACACCTTC
few TRBJ2-1 TRBV24-1 NA CATSEPGPLTYNEQFF TGTGCCACCAGTGAACCGGGACCTCTTACCTACAATGAGCAGTTCTTC
few TRBJ2-3 TRBV7-3 NA CASSPTLLDGRDTQYF TGTGCCAGCAGCCCGACTCTACTAGACGGCCGGGATACGCAGTATTTT
many TRBJ1-1 TRBV19 NA CASSTGSEAFF TGTGCCAGTAGTACAGGGTCTGAAGCTTTCTTT
NA TRBJ2-7 TRBV5-1 NA CASSDPGGALGEQYF TGCGCCAGCAGCGACCCTGGGGGGGCGTTAGGCGAGCAGTACTTC
few TRBJ1-6 TRBV11-2 NA CASSLKYNNSPLHF TGTGCCAGCAGCTTAAAGTATAATAATTCACCCCTCCACTTT
NA TRBJ2-1 TRBV28 TRBD2 CASSLAGDLYNEQFF TGTGCCAGCAGCTTAGCGGGGGACCTATACAATGAGCAGTTCTTC
few TRBJ1-4 TRBV6-2/TRBV6-3 NA CASSYSAGLPSEKLFF TGTGCCAGCAGTTACTCTGCCGGATTGCCCAGTGAAAAACTGTTTTTT
few TRBJ2-3 TRBV20-1 TRBD2 CSAVLAPQDTQYF TGCAGTGCTGTACTAGCGCCCCAAGATACGCAGTATTTT
NA TRBJ2-1 TRBV10-3 NA CAISDRADGNEQFF TGTGCCATCAGTGACCGGGCTGACGGGAATGAGCAGTTCTTC
many TRBJ2-1 TRBV5-1 NA CASSLMSRSKYNEQFF TGCGCCAGCAGCTTGATGAGTAGGAGCAAATACAATGAGCAGTTCTTC
NA TRBJ2-7 TRBV6-6 TRBD2 CASSYGPGLPYEQYF TGTGCCAGCAGTTACGGGCCGGGACTACCCTACGAGCAGTACTTC
few TRBJ2-1 TRBV6-2/TRBV6-3 NA CASSLDLGSQFF TGTGCCAGCAGTTTAGATCTGGGTAGTCAGTTCTTC
few TRBJ1-2 TRBV5-1 NA CASSLGVTEIHGYTF TGCGCCAGCAGCTTGGGGGTGACAGAGATCCATGGCTACACCTTC
few TRBJ1-1 TRBV5-1 TRBD1 CASSPSTGGGGAEAFF TGCGCCAGCAGCCCGTCGACAGGGGGCGGGGGGGCTGAAGCTTTCTTT
few TRBJ1-2 TRBV6-1 NA CASSEGEGVYYTF TGTGCCAGCAGTGAAGGCGAGGGTGTGTACTACACCTTC
few TRBJ2-1 TRBV5-6 TRBD2 CASSLSGGIGEQFF TGTGCCAGCAGCTTAAGCGGGGGGATTGGTGAGCAGTTCTTC
NA TRBJ2-4 TRBV20-1 NA CSATSPGERRSTNIQYF TGCAGTGCTACTTCACCCGGCGAGAGGAGGTCTACGAACATTCAGTACTTC
many TRBJ1-2 TRBV6-1 NA CASSGSSYGYTF TGTGCCAGCAGTGGTTCGTCCTATGGCTACACCTTC
NA TRBJ2-2 TRBV15 NA CATSRGVGTRELFF TGTGCCACCAGCAGGGGAGTGGGAACCCGGGAGCTGTTTTTT
few TRBJ1-1 TRBV29-1 NA CSVAWGDGEAFF TGCAGCGTTGCGTGGGGAGATGGTGAAGCTTTCTTT
NA TRBJ2-5 TRBV28 TRBD1 CASSPSTGEKETQYF TGTGCCAGCAGTCCATCGACAGGGGAGAAAGAGACCCAGTACTTC
few TRBJ2-6 TRBV2 NA CASSETPGANVLTF TGTGCCAGCAGTGAAACTCCTGGGGCCAACGTCCTGACTTTC
few TRBJ1-1 TRBV5-1 NA CASSPPFGGQGTEAFF TGCGCCAGCAGCCCCCCGTTTGGAGGGCAGGGCACTGAAGCTTTCTTT
NA TRBJ2-3 TRBV5-6 NA CASRGAGTDTQYF TGTGCCAGCAGGGGGGCAGGAACAGATACGCAGTATTTT
few TRBJ2-1 TRBV15 TRBD2 CATSIIAGGRNEQFF TGTGCCACCAGCATAATAGCGGGGGGGCGAAATGAGCAGTTCTTC
many TRBJ2-5 TRBV29-1 NA CSVGQTPRGETQYF TGCAGCGTTGGGCAGACTCCCCGGGGAGAGACCCAGTACTTC
NA TRBJ1-4 TRBV21-1 NA CASRDRVQNEKLFF TGTGCCAGCAGGGACAGGGTGCAAAATGAAAAACTGTTTTTT
many TRBJ2-5 TRBV9 TRBD1 CASSPTGSAIETQYF TGTGCCAGCAGCCCGACAGGGTCGGCTATCGAGACCCAGTACTTC
NA TRBJ1-6 TRBV12-3/TRBV12-4 TRBD1 CASRAGQGNSPLHF TGTGCCAGCAGGGCAGGACAGGGAAATTCACCCCTCCACTTT
NA TRBJ1-1 TRBV7-9 NA CASSLGGALSITEAFF TGTGCCAGCAGCTTAGGCGGGGCTTTATCTATCACTGAAGCTTTCTTT
few TRBJ1-5 TRBV2 NA CASSGTGRRGDNQPQHF TGTGCCAGCAGTGGGACGGGGCGGAGGGGGGACAATCAGCCCCAGCATTTT
NA TRBJ1-2 TRBV7-6 NA CASSLGVGDNYGYTF TGTGCCAGCAGCTTAGGGGTCGGGGATAACTATGGCTACACCTTC